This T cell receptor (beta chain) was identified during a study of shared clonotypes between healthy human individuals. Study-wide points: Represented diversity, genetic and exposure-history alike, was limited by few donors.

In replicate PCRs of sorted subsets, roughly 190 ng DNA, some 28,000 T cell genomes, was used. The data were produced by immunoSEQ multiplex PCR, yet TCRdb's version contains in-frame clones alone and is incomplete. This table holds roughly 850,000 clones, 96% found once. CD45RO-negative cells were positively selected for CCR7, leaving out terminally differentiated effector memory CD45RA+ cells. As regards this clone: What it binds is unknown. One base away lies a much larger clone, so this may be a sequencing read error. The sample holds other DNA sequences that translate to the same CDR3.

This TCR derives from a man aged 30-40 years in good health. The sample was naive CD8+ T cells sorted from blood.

The CDR3 coding sequence is TGTGCCAGCAGCTTAGGGGCCTACGAGCAGTACTTC. Encoded protein: CASSLGAYEQYF. The chain is built from TRBV13 and TRBJ2-7; no firm D call. V dropped 0 bases and J dropped 2 bases, with 2 bases sitting between them. Germline CDR1 reads PRHDT; CDR2 reads FYEKMQ (reference sequence). The CDR3 sequence is 12 residues long. The full variable domain, rest sourced from reference TRBV13 and TRBJ2-7, is AAGVIQSPRHLIKEKRETATLKCYPIPRHDTVYWYQQGPGQDPQFLISFYEKMQSDKGSIPDRFSAQQFSDYHSELNMSSLELGDSALYFCASSLGAYEQYFGPGTRLTVT.